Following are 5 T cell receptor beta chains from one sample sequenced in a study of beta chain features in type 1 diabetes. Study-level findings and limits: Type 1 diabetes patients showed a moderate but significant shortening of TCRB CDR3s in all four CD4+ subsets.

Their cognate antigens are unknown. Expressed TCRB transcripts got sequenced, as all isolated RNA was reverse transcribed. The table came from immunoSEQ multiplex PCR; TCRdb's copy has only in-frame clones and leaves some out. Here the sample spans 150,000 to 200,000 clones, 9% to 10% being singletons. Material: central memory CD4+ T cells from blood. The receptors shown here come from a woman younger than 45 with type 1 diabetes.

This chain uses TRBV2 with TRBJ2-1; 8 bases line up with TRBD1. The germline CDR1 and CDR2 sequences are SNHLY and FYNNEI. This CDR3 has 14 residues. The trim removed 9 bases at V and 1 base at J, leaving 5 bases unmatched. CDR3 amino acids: CASTRDRSYNEQFF. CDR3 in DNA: TGTGCCAGTACCCGGGACAGGTCCTACAATGAGCAGTTCTTC. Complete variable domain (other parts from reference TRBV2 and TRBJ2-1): EPEVTQTPSHQVTQMGQEVILRCVPISNHLYFYWYRQILGQKVEFLVSFYNNEISEKSEIFDDQFSVERPDGSNFTLKIRSTKLEDSAMYFCASTRDRSYNEQFFGPGTRLTVL.

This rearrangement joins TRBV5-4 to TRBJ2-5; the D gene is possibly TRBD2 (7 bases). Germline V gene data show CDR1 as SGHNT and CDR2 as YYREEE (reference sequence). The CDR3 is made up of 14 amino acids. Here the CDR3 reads CVTSDGGLPETQYF. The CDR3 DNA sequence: TGTGTGACCTCCGACGGGGGGCTTCCGGAGACCCAGTACTTC. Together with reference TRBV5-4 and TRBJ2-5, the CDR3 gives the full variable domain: ETGVTQSPTHLIKTRGQQVTLRCSSQSGHNTVSWYQQALGQGPQFIFQYYREEENGRGNFPPRFSGLQFPNYSSELNVNALELDDSALYLCVTSDGGLPETQYFGPGTRLLVL.

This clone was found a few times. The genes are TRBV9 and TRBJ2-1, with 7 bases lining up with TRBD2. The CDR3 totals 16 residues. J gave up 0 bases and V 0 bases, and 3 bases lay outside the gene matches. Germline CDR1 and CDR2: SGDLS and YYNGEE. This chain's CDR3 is CASSVGLADSYNEQFF. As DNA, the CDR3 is TGTGCCAGCAGCGTAGGCCTAGCGGACTCCTACAATGAGCAGTTCTTC.

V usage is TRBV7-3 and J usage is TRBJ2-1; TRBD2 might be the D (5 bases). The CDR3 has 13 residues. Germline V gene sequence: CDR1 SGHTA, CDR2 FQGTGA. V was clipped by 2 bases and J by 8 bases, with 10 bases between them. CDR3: CASSLVGVDEQFF. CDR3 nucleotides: TGTGCCAGCAGCTTAGTGGGAGTCGATGAGCAGTTCTTC.

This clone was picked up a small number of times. The CDR3 reads CASSQHLAGGFSNEQFF. The CDR3 coding sequence is TGTGCCAGCAGCCAACACCTAGCGGGAGGGTTTTCCAATGAGCAGTTCTTC. The gene calls are TRBV4-2 and TRBJ2-1; 12 nucleotides agree with TRBD2. The CDR3 has 17 amino acids. J was trimmed by 6 bases and V by 2 bases; bases with no gene match: 8. The germline gives CDR1 LGHNA, CDR2 YNFKEQ.